These 25 T cell receptor beta chains came from one sample sequenced in a study of OX40 agonist ivuxolimab in advanced cancers. Method: immunoSEQ multiplex PCR; TCRdb's copy keeps in-frame clones and lacks some. The sample consists of roughly 51,000 clones, around nine tenths of them appearing once. This material consisted of CD4+ or CD8+ T cells sorted from blood, taken in a trial of the OX40 agonist ivuxolimab. These receptors were collected from an adult with an advanced solid tumor such as melanoma, head and neck, liver or kidney cancer.

The sample holds one count of this clone. The chain has TRBV7-2 and TRBJ2-7, with D possibly TRBD2 on 6 matching bases. Germline V gene data show CDR1 as SGHTA and CDR2 as FQGNSA. The CDR3 extends over 15 amino acids. V gave up 2 bases and J gave up 5 bases, with 16 bases separating them. The CDR3 sequence is CASSLSLAEFNEQYF. For the CDR3, the DNA is TGTGCCAGCAGCTTATCACTAGCAGAATTTAACGAGCAGTACTTC.

The chain couples TRBV4-1 to TRBJ1-1; 8 bases map to TRBD1. Trimming at V came to 1 base and at J to 4 bases, leaving 2 bases not matched to a gene. The germline gives CDR1 MGHRA, CDR2 YSYEKL. The CDR3 has 14 amino acids. Here the CDR3 DNA reads TGCGCCAGCAGCCAAGCGGACAGGGTCACTGAAGCTTTCTTT. It yields the protein CASSQADRVTEAFF.

This clone was detected once. The chain uses TRBV19 and TRBJ2-1; D call uncertain. Trimming shortened V by 0 bases and J by 10 bases, and 7 bases separated the two germline ends. This CDR3 has 12 residues. Germline CDR1 LNHDA, CDR2 SQIVND (reference sequence). CDR3 nucleotides: TGTGCCAGTAGTATAGAAGGTGGAGAGCAGTTCTTC. It translates to CASSIEGGEQFF.

The chain carries TRBV5-5 and TRBJ1-5; tentatively, D is TRBD1 (5 bases). Per the germline V gene, CDR1 is SGHKS and CDR2 is YYEKEE (reference sequence). The length of the CDR3 is 15 residues. With 4 bases removed from V and 1 base from J, the gap between germline ends came to 12 bases. CDR3 sequence: CASSQSWDSNQPQHF. CDR3 nucleotides: TGTGCCAGCAGCCAGTCCTGGGACAGCAATCAGCCCCAGCATTTT.

The J gene is TRBJ2-7, the V gene TRBV7-3; perhaps TRBD2 as D (5 bases). This CDR3 spans 14 amino acids. V dropped 2 bases and J dropped 6 bases, with 14 bases sitting between them. In germline, CDR1 is SGHTA, CDR2 FQGTGA. As DNA, the CDR3 is TGTGCCAGCAGCTTACGGCAGGCCAGCGGCGAGCAGTACTTC. Amino acid sequence: CASSLRQASGEQYF.

CDR3 in DNA: TGTGCCAGCAGTTACTCGATTCGGAAGGGTCGAGATGGCTACACCTTC. Translated: CASSYSIRKGRDGYTF. The rearrangement uses TRBV6-5 and TRBJ1-2; D is undetermined. V dropped 0 bases and J dropped 6 bases, with 17 bases sitting between them. CDR3 length: 16 residues. The germline V gene has CDR1 MNHEY and CDR2 SVGAGI.

This rearrangement joins TRBV19 to TRBJ2-1; D is perhaps TRBD1 or TRBD2 (5 bases each). Germline V gene data show CDR1 as LNHDA and CDR2 as SQIVND (reference sequence). V lost 9 bases to trimming and J lost 10 bases, with 22 bases between them. The CDR3 covers 14 residues. The CDR3 loop is CASQGTARAAEQFF. CDR3 sequence (DNA): TGTGCCAGCCAAGGGACGGCCCGTGCGGCGGAGCAGTTCTTC.

The chain recombines TRBV6-5 with TRBJ2-1, with 7 bases that match TRBD2. V trimming: 5 bases; J trimming: 7 bases; junction bases outside the gene matches: 8. Germline V gives CDR1 MNHEY, CDR2 SVGAGI. The CDR3 has 14 amino acids. The CDR3 is CASSPSTSLNEQFF. In DNA, the CDR3 is TGTGCCAGCAGTCCCTCGACTAGCTTAAATGAGCAGTTCTTC.

This rearrangement joins TRBV19 to TRBJ2-7; 11 nucleotides align to TRBD2. Per the germline V gene, CDR1 is LNHDA and CDR2 is SQIVND (reference sequence). This CDR3 has 19 residues. The ends lost 0 bases at V and 2 bases at J; junction bases unmatched: 12. The CDR3 reads CASSIDPLAGGILPYEQYF. The CDR3 nucleotides read TGTGCCAGTAGTATAGATCCCCTAGCGGGAGGTATCCTTCCCTACGAGCAGTACTTC.

The gene calls are TRBV4-1 and TRBJ2-1; 9 bases map to TRBD2. V trimming: 1 base; J trimming: 7 bases; junction bases outside the gene matches: 5. The CDR3 sequence is 15 residues long. Germline V gene data show CDR1 as MGHRA and CDR2 as YSYEKL. The CDR3 here is CASSQASGRINEQFF. The CDR3 DNA sequence: TGCGCCAGCAGCCAAGCAAGCGGGAGGATAAATGAGCAGTTCTTC.

This clone was detected a few times. The chain is built from TRBV19 and TRBJ2-2, with D possibly TRBD1 on 5 matching bases. There are 17 residues in the CDR3. V was pared by 5 bases and J by 7 bases, with 23 bases between. Germline CDR1 reads LNHDA; CDR2 reads SQIVND (reference sequence). In nucleotides, the CDR3 is TGTGCCAGTAGTCCCCCCCCAAAGGGGCGCCTAGGCGGGGAGCTGTTTTTT. Protein product: CASSPPPKGRLGGELFF.

Sample share makes this clone medium-sized. The chain combines TRBV4-1 with TRBJ2-7, with a tentative D call TRBD1 (5 bases). Germline loops: CDR1 MGHRA, CDR2 YSYEKL. V lost 0 bases and J 4 bases, leaving 16 bases between the germline ends. The CDR3 loop spans 16 amino acids. The CDR3 protein is CASSQDAQGAQYEQYF. As DNA, the CDR3 is TGCGCCAGCAGCCAAGACGCCCAAGGGGCTCAATACGAGCAGTACTTC.

CDR3 bases: TGTGCCAGCAGCCCACGGGGCGGTGACACCGGGGAGCTGTTTTTT. This translates into CASSPRGGDTGELFF. The chain joins TRBV7-2 to TRBJ2-2; D may match TRBD1 or TRBD2 (5 bases each). V was shortened by 5 bases and J by 3 bases, with 13 bases between the two germline ends. This CDR3 is 15 amino acids long. Germline lookup yields CDR1 SGHTA and CDR2 FQGNSA.

V usage is TRBV10-2 and J usage is TRBJ2-7, with D tentatively TRBD2 (6 bases). Between the trimmed V and J ends, which lost 1 base and 4 bases, there was a span of 11 bases. This CDR3 has 14 amino acids. Germline CDR1 WSHSY, CDR2 SAAADI. The CDR3 DNA follows: TGCGCCAGCAGTGAGTTCGGGAGAGGGTACGAGCAGTACTTC. Protein product: CASSEFGRGYEQYF.

This clone was observed once. This chain links TRBV4-1 with TRBJ2-3; 16 bases align to TRBD2. CDR3 length: 19 amino acids. Germline CDR1 and CDR2: MGHRA and YSYEKL. The V segment lost 4 bases and the J segment 3 bases; nucleotides outside the gene matches: 10. The CDR3 region is CASSPLPGLAGGPTDTQYF. CDR3 nucleotides: TGCGCCAGCAGCCCCCTACCGGGACTAGCGGGAGGGCCAACAGATACGCAGTATTTT.

The V gene is TRBV5-5, the J gene TRBJ1-4; 7 nucleotides align to TRBD1. Germline lookup yields CDR1 SGHKS and CDR2 YYEKEE (reference sequence). The J segment lost 1 base and the V segment lost 0 bases, leaving 15 bases of the junction unmatched. The CDR3 has 20 residues. The CDR3 bases are TGTGCCAGCAGCTTGGGCCTCCGGTTGACAGGGAGAGGAACTAATGAAAAACTGTTTTTT. Translated: CASSLGLRLTGRGTNEKLFF.

In its sample, this clone is medium-sized. The chain employs TRBV28 and TRBJ1-5; a weak D match, TRBD1 (5 bases). Looked up from germline, CDR1 is MDHEN and CDR2 is SYDVKM. The CDR3 extends over 12 amino acids. With 7 bases removed from V and 5 bases from J, the gap between germline ends came to 9 bases. The CDR3 region has the DNA TGTGCCAGCACTAAGGGGCATCAGCCCCAGCATTTT. It codes for CASTKGHQPQHF. Based on the CDR3 plus reference TRBV28 and TRBJ1-5, the full variable domain is DVKVTQSSRYLVKRTGEKVFLECVQDMDHENMFWYRQDPGLGLRLIYFSYDVKMKEKGDIPEGYSVSREKKERFSLILESASTNQTSMYLCASTKGHQPQHFGDGTRLSIL.

The chain has TRBV4-2 and TRBJ1-5, with 7 bases fitting TRBD1. CDR1 and CDR2 from the germline V gene are LGHNA and YNFKEQ. The CDR3 sequence is 15 residues long. Germline trimming cut 4 bases from V and 4 bases from J; bases unmatched to any gene: 7. CDR3 region: CASSPTGQTNQPQHF. The CDR3 coding sequence is TGTGCCAGCAGCCCTACGGGACAGACGAATCAGCCCCAGCATTTT.

The chain carries TRBV10-1 and TRBJ2-2; D unclear. The ends were cut back, 6 bases at V and 6 bases at J, with 11 bases in the middle. The CDR3 is 13 residues long. The V gene's germline CDR1 is WNHNN and CDR2 SYGVQD (reference sequence). CDR3 nucleotide sequence: TGCGCCAGCAGCCTCGGGCGGTCCGGGGAGCTGTTTTTT. Amino acid sequence: CASSLGRSGELFF.

The V call is TRBV10-3, the J call TRBJ2-3; TRBD2 matches at 7 bases. The CDR3 runs to 14 residues. Germline loops: CDR1 ENHRY, CDR2 SYGVKD. J lost 5 bases, V lost 2 bases, and 4 bases had no gene match. The CDR3 coding sequence is TGTGCCATCAGTGAGCGGGAGCGGGGAGATACGCAGTATTTT. It specifies CAISERERGDTQYF.

The genes are TRBV18 and TRBJ1-2, with a weak D call TRBD1 (5 bases). CDR3 length: 15 amino acids. Trimming took 2 bases from V and 4 from J, leaving 14 bases between them. CDR1 and CDR2 (germline): KGHSH, LQKENI. In DNA, the CDR3 is TGTGCCAGCTCACCAGTCCCGCGACAGAGCTATGGCTACACCTTC. This encodes CASSPVPRQSYGYTF. Using reference TRBV18 and TRBJ1-2 for the parts outside the CDR3, the full variable domain is NAGVMQNPRHLVRRRGQEARLRCSPMKGHSHVYWYRQLPEEGLKFMVYLQKENIIDESGMPKERFSAEFPKEGPSILRIQQVVRGDSAAYFCASSPVPRQSYGYTFGSGTRLTVV.

This clone was seen more than once but under ten times. This rearrangement joins TRBV28 to TRBJ2-5, with TRBD2 identical over 8 bases. Germline CDR1 and CDR2: MDHEN and SYDVKM. Unmatched junction bases numbered 7, after V lost 3 bases and J lost 4 bases. The CDR3 has 15 residues. The CDR3 sequence is CASSFLQAGVETQYF. The CDR3 DNA follows: TGTGCCAGCAGTTTTCTCCAAGCGGGAGTAGAGACCCAGTACTTC.

The chain links TRBV10-2 to TRBJ2-7, with 8 bases that match TRBD2. The CDR3 consists of 14 residues. Trimming at V came to 6 bases and at J to 4 bases, leaving 8 bases not matched to a gene. CDR1 and CDR2 from the germline V gene are WSHSY and SAAADI. The CDR3 protein is CASSVGLGRYEQYF. Written as DNA, the CDR3 is TGCGCCAGCAGCGTGGGACTAGGGAGGTACGAGCAGTACTTC.

The rearrangement joins TRBV18 to TRBJ2-2; 12 nucleotides agree with TRBD2. V lost 2 bases to trimming and J lost 9 bases; unmatched junction nucleotides: 4. The germline V gene has CDR1 KGHSH and CDR2 LQKENI. The CDR3 totals 15 residues. The CDR3 coding sequence is TGTGCCAGCTCACCAAGACTAGCGGGAGCCCGGGAGCTGTTTTTT. It specifies CASSPRLAGARELFF.

The chain combines TRBV19 with TRBJ2-5; D gene unclear. The ends were cut back, 3 bases at V and 1 base at J, with 6 bases in the middle. The CDR3 loop spans 13 amino acids. Germline V gene sequence: CDR1 LNHDA, CDR2 SQIVND (reference sequence). Written as DNA, the CDR3 is TGTGCCAGTAGTATCTACGGCCAAGAGACCCAGTACTTC. It specifies CASSIYGQETQYF.